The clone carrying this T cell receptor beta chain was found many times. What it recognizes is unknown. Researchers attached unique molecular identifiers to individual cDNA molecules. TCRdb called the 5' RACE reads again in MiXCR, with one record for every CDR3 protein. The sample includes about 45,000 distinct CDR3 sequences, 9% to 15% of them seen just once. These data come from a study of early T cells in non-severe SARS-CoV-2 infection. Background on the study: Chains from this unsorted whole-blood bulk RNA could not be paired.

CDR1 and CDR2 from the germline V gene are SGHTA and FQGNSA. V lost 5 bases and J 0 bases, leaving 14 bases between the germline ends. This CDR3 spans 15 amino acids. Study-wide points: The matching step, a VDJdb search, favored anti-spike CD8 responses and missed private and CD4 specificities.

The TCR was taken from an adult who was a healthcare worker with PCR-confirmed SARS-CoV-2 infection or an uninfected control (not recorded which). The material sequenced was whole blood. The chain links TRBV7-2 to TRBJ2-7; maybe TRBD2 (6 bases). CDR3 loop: CASSLSGYISYEQYF. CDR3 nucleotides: TGTGCCAGCAGCCTTAGCGGATACATCTCCTACGAGCAGTACTTC. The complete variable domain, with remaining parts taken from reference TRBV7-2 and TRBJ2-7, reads GAGVSQSPSNKVTEKGKDVELRCDPISGHTALYWYRQSLGQGLEFLIYFQGNSAPDKSGLPSDRFSAERTGGSVSTLTIQRTQQEDSAVYLCASSLSGYISYEQYFGPGTRLTVT.